This is a list of T cell receptor beta chains from one sample in a study of hypomethylating agent response in myelodysplastic syndrome. Here immunoSEQ multiplex PCR was the method, and the copy in TCRdb shows in-frame clones only, minus some. The sample carries approximately 4,500 clones, 80% to 90% recorded once. Material: bone marrow, obtained before or after starting hypomethylating agent treatment for myelodysplastic syndrome (not recorded which). These receptors were taken from a human donor with myelodysplastic syndrome. CDR3s leave out the opening cysteine and the closing phenylalanine or tryptophan. Clone size is stated in some rows and not others, as once, few, many or a class when expanded.

len | abundance | j_gene | v_gene | CDR3aa
12 | NA | TRBJ2-5 | TRBV5-1 | ASSLGGVEETQY
12 | NA | TRBJ1-1 | TRBV2 | ASSEAGQNTEAF
11 | NA | TRBJ1-2 | TRBV5-4 | ASSLDRPPGYT
10 | NA | TRBJ2-5 | TRBV6-5 | ASSYPQETQY
15 | NA | TRBJ2-2 | TRBV30 | AWSVERGDFYTGELF
11 | NA | TRBJ1-5 | TRBV19 | ASKWRGNQPQH
13 | NA | TRBJ1-6 | TRBV28 | ASSTPGGDDSPLH
13 | once | TRBJ2-2 | TRBV6-1 | ASQPLAGDTGELF
15 | NA | TRBJ2-1 | TRBV6-1 | ASSGGGPPVSYNEQF
12 | few | TRBJ1-6 | TRBV15 | ATSRSIQNSPLH
16 | NA | TRBJ1-6 | TRBV4-1 | ASSQVPPGQGNNSPLH
12 | once | TRBJ2-5 | TRBV29-1 | SVAPDGRKETQY
10 | NA | TRBJ1-1 | TRBV7-6 | ASSLGGQEAF
14 | once | TRBJ2-6 | TRBV11-2 | ASSLGEVSGANVLT
14 | NA | TRBJ1-5 | TRBV19 | ASKGRGAQSNQPQH
10 | NA | TRBJ2-2 | TRBV19 | ASSRWAGELF
12 | once | TRBJ2-7 | TRBV27 | ASSPGTASYEQY
12 | once | TRBJ1-4 | TRBV6-5 | ASSRDREREKLF
11 | once | TRBJ1-4 | TRBV5-4 | ASSVRGGEKLF
12 | NA | TRBJ2-1 | TRBV27 | ATSGTWINNEQF
15 | NA | TRBJ2-1 | TRBV28 | ASTSSGGVSSYNEQF